This TCR beta chain is drawn from a study of regulatory T cells in long-lasting Graves disease (dated by TCRdb to the early 2020s). Context from the whole study: Persistent Graves' disease was defined as antithyroid drug treatment for over 5 years with persistently positive TSH receptor autoantibodies. This study used TCR sequencing and RNA sequencing of peripheral blood to compare persistent Graves' disease patients against newly diagnosed Graves' disease patients. The study was registered as a clinical trial and conducted in China. A total of around 35 samples were covered by TCR sequencing, comprising some 13 persistent and around 20 newly diagnosed Graves' disease patients. In the clinical cohort, patients with persistent Graves' disease had used antithyroid drugs for an average of about 10 years. Study-wide conclusions, independent of this receptor: TRBV28, TRBJ1-2 and TRBJ2-5 were preferentially used in persistent disease, while TRBV20-1 and TRBJ2-1 were favored in newly diagnosed disease. Compared with newly diagnosed patients, persistent Graves' disease patients had lower TCR Shannon entropy and fewer highly expanded clones, which suggests clonal expansion. Because the primary lesion, thyroid tissue, could not be accessed, the study looked at peripheral blood alone. More public clonotypes were shared among persistent patients (around 2,600) than among newly diagnosed patients (more than 900). The small sample size was acknowledged by the authors as a limitation that may reduce accuracy. Sequencing and analysis were restricted to the TCR beta chain.

The sample's time point label, in plain terms: persistent/refractory GD, antithyroid drugs over 5 years with positive TRAb. For both TCR sequencing and RNA sequencing, RNA was extracted from PBMCs in TRIzol. The diagnosis of Graves' disease followed American Thyroid Association guidelines. Patients were recruited from an endocrinology department in Xi'an, China. From each patient, about 9.7 milliliters of peripheral blood was collected into an EDTA anticoagulant tube. Ficoll Paque Plus density gradient separation was used to isolate PBMCs, and no additional T cell sorting was done. An Agilent 2100 Bioanalyzer and agarose gel were used to assess RNA quality, and a NanoDrop 2000 was used to measure RNA concentration. This clonotype was seen only once. Its antigen target is currently unknown. There are no base qualities to consult, and no much larger clone falls within one base. A lone read offers only weak evidence.

The library was prepared using multiplex PCR. Sequencer: Illumina HiSeq 4000. To build TCR beta libraries, CDR3 regions were amplified by Arm-PCR using iRepertoire HTBI primers. Before sequencing, the PCR products went through gel purification. On the study's bioinformatics: Across samples, 55 to 80 TRBV and 13 to 15 TRBJ segments were identified and used for gene usage analysis of CDR3 amino acid clonotypes. Filtered high-quality paired reads were merged into contigs using COPE and FqMerger. BLAST was used to align contigs to the IMGT TRBV, TRBD and TRBJ reference genes, and CDR3 was defined following IMGT. Clonotypes above 0.1% frequency were classified as highly expanded clones. Repertoire diversity was measured by Shannon entropy, and V-J evenness by the Gini coefficient. A clonotype found in more than one individual was treated as public. Clones were called with MiXCR by TCRdb after fastp trimmed the public reads at Q25, and only in-frame beta chains were retained. Each entry merges the rows of one CDR3 protein and shows their most common DNA and genes. The V and J calls reflect TCRdb's pipeline rather than the authors' work. The sample yields 350,000 to 500,000 distinct CDR3 sequences; 20% to 25% were counted once. Jointly, the top ten make up more than 13% of the sample.

The CDR3 spans 17 residues, from the cysteine through the phenylalanine. This entry keeps only the CDR3 DNA: 51 bases, framed from base 1. V and J are trimmed by 7 bases and 5 bases, and the gene matches miss 12 bases of the junction. The CDR1 and CDR2 encoded by the germline V gene are MNHEY and SVGEGT. The origin of this receptor is a female donor with Graves disease. The V and J genes are TRBV6-2 or TRBV6-3 and TRBJ2-1; TRBD2 matches 12 bases in the middle. Sequenced here: peripheral blood mononuclear cells (PBMCs), sampled when the disease was refractory, from a patient treated with antithyroid drugs. For the CDR3, the sequence is CASILAGGRPIHNEQFF. The sequenced DNA is TGTGCCAGCATTCTAGCGGGAGGGCGCCCCATCCACAATGAGCAGTTCTTC.